The source of this TCR beta chain is a study of cytomegalovirus exposure and HLA in healthy donors. Study details: The 90 to 150 validation repertoires were produced on the same platform as the roughly 690 repertoires of the first cohort. This was reported in a later analysis.

Clones were sequenced by immunoSEQ multiplex PCR, and TCRdb holds only the in-frame ones, with some missing. Of tens of thousands of clones listed, approximately 95% were seen once; the top ten hold roughly 6.6%. The CDR3 runs to 16 residues. The V gene lost 7 bases and the J gene lost 1 base, with 19 bases spanning the gap. Germline CDR1 reads SNHLY; CDR2 reads FYNNEI. Sequencing was carried out using PBMCs. The V gene is TRBV2, the J gene TRBJ2-5, with a weak D call TRBD2 (7 bases). The source is a young woman in good health and CMV-seropositive. The chain's CDR3 is CASTDEGVAGQETQYF. CDR3 nucleotide sequence: TGTGCCAGCACTGACGAGGGGGTAGCGGGCCAAGAGACCCAGTACTTC.